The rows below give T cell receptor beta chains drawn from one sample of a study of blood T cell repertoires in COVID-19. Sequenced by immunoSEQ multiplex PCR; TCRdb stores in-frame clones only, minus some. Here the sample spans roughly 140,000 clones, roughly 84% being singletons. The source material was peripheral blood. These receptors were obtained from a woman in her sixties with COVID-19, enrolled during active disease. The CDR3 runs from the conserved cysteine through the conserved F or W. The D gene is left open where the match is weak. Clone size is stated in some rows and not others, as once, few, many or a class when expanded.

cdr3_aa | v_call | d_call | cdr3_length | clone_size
CASSIQRYSNQPQHF | TRBV19 | NA | 15 | NA
CASSFRLAGGFNEQFF | TRBV11-3 | TRBD2 | 16 | NA
CASSLGQGPWSYTF | TRBV5-5 | TRBD1 | 14 | NA
CASSPPDRGASNEKLFF | TRBV18 | NA | 17 | NA
CASSQVGGRTQPQHF | TRBV4-1 | NA | 15 | NA
CASSLVLGQNYGYTF | TRBV5-1 | TRBD1 | 15 | NA
CASRQRGPGNTIYF | TRBV27 | TRBD1 | 14 | NA
CASRFDRADGYTF | TRBV5-6 | TRBD1 | 13 | few
CASSLAGAGGYTF | TRBV11-2 | NA | 13 | once
CASILSGTGATEAFF | TRBV6-5 | TRBD1 | 15 | NA
CASSYGQGDAFF | TRBV11-2 | TRBD1 | 12 | NA
CASSRTSEGTYEQYF | TRBV7-7 | TRBD2 | 15 | NA
CASSRQVRSPLHF | TRBV12-3/TRBV12-4 | NA | 13 | NA
CASSPYRGYTIYF | TRBV21-1 | NA | 13 | NA
CASSLDTGRSYNEQFF | TRBV11-2 | NA | 16 | NA
CASSVRRGPQDGKLFF | TRBV6-1 | TRBD1 | 16 | NA
CSVEDPLRGRGEAFF | TRBV29-1 | TRBD1 | 15 | NA
CASSLNLGQAFYGYTF | TRBV7-8 | TRBD1 | 16 | NA
CASSEVAGGGNQPQHF | TRBV2 | TRBD1 | 16 | once
CASSNDRGRTDTQYF | TRBV6-5 | TRBD1 | 15 | NA